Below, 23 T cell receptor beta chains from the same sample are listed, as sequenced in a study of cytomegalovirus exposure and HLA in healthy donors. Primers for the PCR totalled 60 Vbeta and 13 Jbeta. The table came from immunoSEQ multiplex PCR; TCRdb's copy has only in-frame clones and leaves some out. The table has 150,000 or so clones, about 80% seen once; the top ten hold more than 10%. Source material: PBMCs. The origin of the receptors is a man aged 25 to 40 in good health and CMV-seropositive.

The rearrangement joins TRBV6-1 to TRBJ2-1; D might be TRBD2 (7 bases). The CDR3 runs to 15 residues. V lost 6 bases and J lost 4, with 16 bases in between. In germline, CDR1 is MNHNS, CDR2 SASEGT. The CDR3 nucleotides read TGTGCCAGCAGCCTACAGGGAGGGCGATACAATGAGCAGTTCTTC. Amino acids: CASSLQGGRYNEQFF.

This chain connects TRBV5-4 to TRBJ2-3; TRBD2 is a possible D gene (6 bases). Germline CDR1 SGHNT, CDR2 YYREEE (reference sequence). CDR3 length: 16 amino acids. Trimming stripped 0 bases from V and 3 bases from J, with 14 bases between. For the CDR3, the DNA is TGTGCCAGCAGCTTGGCCCGGGAGATGGTAACAGATACGCAGTATTTT. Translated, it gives CASSLAREMVTDTQYF.

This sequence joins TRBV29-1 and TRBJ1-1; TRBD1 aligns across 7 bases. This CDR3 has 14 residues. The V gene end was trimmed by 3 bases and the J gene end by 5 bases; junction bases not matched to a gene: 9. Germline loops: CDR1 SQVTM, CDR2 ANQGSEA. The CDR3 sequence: CSVDQTGSGTEAFF. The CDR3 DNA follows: TGCAGCGTTGACCAGACAGGGTCGGGGACTGAAGCTTTCTTT.

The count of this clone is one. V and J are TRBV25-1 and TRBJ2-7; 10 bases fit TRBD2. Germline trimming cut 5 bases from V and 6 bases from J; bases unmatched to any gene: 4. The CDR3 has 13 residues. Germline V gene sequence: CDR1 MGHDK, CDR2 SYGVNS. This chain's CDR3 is CASSILAGVEQYF. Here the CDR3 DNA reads TGTGCCAGCAGTATTCTAGCGGGAGTCGAGCAGTACTTC.

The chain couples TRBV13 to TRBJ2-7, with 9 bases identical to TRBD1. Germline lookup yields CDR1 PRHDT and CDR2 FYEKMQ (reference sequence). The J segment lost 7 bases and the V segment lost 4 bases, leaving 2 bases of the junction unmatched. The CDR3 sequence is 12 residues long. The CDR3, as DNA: TGTGCCAGCAGCTACAGGGGGCTTGAGCAGTACTTC. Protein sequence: CASSYRGLEQYF.

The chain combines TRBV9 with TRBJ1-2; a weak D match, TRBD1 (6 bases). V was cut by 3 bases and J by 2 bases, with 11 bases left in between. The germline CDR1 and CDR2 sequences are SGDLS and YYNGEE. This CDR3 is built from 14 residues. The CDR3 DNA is TGTGCCAGCAGCGAGGGGGTAGGGAACTATGGCTACACCTTC. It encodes CASSEGVGNYGYTF.

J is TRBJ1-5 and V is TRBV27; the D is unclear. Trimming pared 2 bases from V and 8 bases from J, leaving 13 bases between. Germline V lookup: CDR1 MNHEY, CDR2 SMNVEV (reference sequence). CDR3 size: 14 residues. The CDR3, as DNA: TGTGCCAGCAGTTTAAATTCCCTTTTAGAGCCCCAGCATTTT. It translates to CASSLNSLLEPQHF.

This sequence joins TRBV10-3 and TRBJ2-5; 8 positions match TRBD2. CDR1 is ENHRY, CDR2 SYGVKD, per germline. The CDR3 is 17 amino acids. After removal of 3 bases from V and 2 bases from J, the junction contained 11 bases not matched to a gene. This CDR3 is CAISEVVLAGRQETQYF. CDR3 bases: TGTGCCATCAGTGAAGTGGTATTAGCGGGACGTCAAGAGACCCAGTACTTC.

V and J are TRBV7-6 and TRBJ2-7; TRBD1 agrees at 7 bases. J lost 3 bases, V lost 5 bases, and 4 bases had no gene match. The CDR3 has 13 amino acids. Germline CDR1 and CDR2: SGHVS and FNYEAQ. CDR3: CASSRAGGYEQYF. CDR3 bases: TGTGCCAGCAGCCGGGCAGGGGGCTACGAGCAGTACTTC.

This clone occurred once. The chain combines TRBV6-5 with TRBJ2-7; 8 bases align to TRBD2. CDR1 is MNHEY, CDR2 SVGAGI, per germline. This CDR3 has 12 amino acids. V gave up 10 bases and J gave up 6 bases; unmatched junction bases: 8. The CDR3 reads CATGTRPREQYF. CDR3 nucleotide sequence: TGTGCCACCGGGACTAGGCCACGCGAGCAGTACTTC.

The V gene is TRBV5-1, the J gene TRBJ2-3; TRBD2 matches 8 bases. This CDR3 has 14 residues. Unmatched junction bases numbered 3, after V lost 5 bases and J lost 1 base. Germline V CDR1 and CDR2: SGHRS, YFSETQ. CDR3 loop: CASRLAEGTDTQYF. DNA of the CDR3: TGCGCCAGCAGACTAGCGGAGGGCACAGATACGCAGTATTTT.

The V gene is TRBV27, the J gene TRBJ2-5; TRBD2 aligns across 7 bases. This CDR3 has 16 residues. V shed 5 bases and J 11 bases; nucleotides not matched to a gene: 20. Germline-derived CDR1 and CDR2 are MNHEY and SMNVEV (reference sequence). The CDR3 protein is CASSPSRRDGGLEQYF. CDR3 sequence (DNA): TGTGCCAGCAGTCCCTCCCGCCGGGACGGGGGGTTAGAGCAGTACTTC.

The CDR3 nucleotides are TGTGCCAGCGGTGGCGGAGGGGGGGGCAATCAGCCCCAGCATTTT. It yields the protein CASGGGGGGNQPQHF. The rearrangement joins TRBV28 to TRBJ1-5, with D possibly being TRBD1 (6 bases). The germline V and J ends were trimmed by 8 bases and 2 bases, with 16 bases remaining between them. This CDR3 has 15 residues. Germline loops: CDR1 MDHEN, CDR2 SYDVKM.

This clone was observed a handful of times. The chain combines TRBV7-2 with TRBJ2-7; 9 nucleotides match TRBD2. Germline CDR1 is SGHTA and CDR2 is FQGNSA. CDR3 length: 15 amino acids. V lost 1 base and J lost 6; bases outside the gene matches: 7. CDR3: CASSLGTREGGEQYF. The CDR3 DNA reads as TGTGCCAGCAGCTTAGGTACGCGGGAGGGAGGCGAGCAGTACTTC.

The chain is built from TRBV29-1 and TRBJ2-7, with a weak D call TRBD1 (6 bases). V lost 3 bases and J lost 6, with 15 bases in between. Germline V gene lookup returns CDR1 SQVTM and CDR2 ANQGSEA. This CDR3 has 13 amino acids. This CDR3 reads CSVDQGPSGEQYF. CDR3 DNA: TGCAGCGTTGATCAGGGGCCCTCCGGCGAGCAGTACTTC.

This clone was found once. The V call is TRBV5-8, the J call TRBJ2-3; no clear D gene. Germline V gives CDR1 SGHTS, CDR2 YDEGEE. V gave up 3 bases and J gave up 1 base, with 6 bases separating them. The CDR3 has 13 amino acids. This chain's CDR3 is CASSSYGTDTQYF. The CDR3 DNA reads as TGTGCCAGCAGCTCGTATGGCACAGATACGCAGTATTTT.

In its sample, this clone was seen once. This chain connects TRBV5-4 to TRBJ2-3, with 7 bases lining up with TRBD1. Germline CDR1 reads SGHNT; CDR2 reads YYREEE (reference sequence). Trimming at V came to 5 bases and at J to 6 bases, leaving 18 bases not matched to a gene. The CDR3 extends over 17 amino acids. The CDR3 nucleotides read TGTGCCAGCAGGAAGGGGGCGGCACAACCTATGGGGGATACGCAGTATTTT. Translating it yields CASRKGAAQPMGDTQYF.

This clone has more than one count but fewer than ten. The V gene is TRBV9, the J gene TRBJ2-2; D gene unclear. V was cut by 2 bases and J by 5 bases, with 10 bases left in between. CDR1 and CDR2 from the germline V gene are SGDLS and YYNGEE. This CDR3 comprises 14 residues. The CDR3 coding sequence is TGTGCCAGCAGCGTCAATGGGCTGACCGGGGAGCTGTTTTTT. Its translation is CASSVNGLTGELFF.

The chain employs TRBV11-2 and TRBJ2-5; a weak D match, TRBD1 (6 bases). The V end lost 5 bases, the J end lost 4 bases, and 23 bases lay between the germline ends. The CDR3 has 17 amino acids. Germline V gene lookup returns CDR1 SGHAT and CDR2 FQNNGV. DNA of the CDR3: TGTGCCAGCAGCGCCTACCTCGAACAGGGTCATCGAGAGACCCAGTACTTC. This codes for CASSAYLEQGHRETQYF.

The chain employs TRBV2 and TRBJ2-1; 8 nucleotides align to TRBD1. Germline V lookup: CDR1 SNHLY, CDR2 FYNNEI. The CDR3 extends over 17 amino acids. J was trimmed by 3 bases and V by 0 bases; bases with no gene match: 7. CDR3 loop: CASSEARGTGGYNEQFF. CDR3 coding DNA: TGTGCCAGCAGTGAAGCAAGGGGAACAGGGGGCTACAATGAGCAGTTCTTC.

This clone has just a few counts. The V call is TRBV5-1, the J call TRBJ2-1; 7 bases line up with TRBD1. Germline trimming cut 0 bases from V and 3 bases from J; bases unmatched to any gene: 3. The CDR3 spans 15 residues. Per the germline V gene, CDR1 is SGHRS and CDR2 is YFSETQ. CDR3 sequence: CASSLGPGGYNEQFF. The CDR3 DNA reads TGCGCCAGCAGCTTGGGCCCAGGGGGCTACAATGAGCAGTTCTTC.

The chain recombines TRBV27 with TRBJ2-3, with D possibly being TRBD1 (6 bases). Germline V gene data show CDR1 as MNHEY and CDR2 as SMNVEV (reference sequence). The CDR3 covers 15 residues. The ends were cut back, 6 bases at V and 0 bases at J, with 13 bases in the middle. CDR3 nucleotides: TGTGCCAGCAGCTTGGGGGCAACTAGCACAGATACGCAGTATTTT. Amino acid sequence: CASSLGATSTDTQYF.

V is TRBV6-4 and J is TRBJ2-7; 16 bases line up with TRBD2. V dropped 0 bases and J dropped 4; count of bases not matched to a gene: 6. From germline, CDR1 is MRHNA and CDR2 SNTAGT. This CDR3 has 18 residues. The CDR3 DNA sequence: TGTGCCAGCAGTGACTCGACTGGGACTAGCGGGAGGGTTTACGAGCAGTACTTC. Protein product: CASSDSTGTSGRVYEQYF.